The clone carrying this T cell receptor (beta chain) was found a few times. Its antigen is currently unknown. This entry is derived from a study of cytomegalovirus exposure and HLA in healthy donors. The PCR was carried out with 60 Vbeta primers and 13 Jbeta primers. Assay used: immunoSEQ multiplex PCR; TCRdb lists only in-frame clones, some missing. The repertoire holds 85,000 to 130,000 clones, with roughly 9.1% as singletons. Per the germline V gene, CDR1 is LNHDA and CDR2 is SQIVND (reference sequence). V trimming: 3 bases; J trimming: 0 bases; junction bases outside the gene matches: 5. This CDR3 comprises 16 residues. Study-wide points: Roughly uniform sequencing depth across donors was assumed, possibly incorrectly. Listed as cytomegalovirus-associated were 150 or so TCR beta chains. The authors considered a cluster of highly shared sequence variants likely to be a sequencing artifact.

The receptor's source is a man aged 35-49 years in good health and CMV-seropositive. V and J are TRBV19 and TRBJ2-3; 8 bases agree with TRBD1. Sequenced material: PBMCs. CDR3 coding DNA: TGTGCCAGTAGTATTTTTGGGACAGGAAGCACAGATACGCAGTATTTT. Amino acid sequence: CASSIFGTGSTDTQYF.